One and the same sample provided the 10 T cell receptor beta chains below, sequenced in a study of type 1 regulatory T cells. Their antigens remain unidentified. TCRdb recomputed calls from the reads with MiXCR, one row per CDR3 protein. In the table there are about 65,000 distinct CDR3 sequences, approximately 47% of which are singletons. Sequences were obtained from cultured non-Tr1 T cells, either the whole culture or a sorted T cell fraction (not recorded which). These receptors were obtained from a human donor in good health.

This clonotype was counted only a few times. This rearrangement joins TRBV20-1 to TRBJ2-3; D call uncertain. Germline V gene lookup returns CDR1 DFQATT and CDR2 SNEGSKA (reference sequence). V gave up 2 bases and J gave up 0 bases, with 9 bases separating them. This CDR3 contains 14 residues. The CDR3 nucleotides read TGCAGTGCTAGAACCAGGTCCAGCACAGATACGCAGTATTTT. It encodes CSARTRSSTDTQYF.

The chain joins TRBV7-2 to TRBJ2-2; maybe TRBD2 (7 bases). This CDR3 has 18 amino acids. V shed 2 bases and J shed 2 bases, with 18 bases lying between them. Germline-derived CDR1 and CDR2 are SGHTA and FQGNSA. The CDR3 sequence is CASSLTRRGLTNTGELFF. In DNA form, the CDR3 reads TGTGCCAGCAGCTTAACTCGGCGGGGGCTAACTAACACCGGGGAGCTGTTTTTT.

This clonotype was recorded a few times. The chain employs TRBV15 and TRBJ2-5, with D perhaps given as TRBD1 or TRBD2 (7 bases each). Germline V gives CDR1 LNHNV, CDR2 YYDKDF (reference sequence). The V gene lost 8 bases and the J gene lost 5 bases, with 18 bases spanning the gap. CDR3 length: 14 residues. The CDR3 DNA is TGTGCCACCGGATTCAGGGGGGGCCGGGAGACCCAGTACTTC. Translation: CATGFRGGRETQYF.

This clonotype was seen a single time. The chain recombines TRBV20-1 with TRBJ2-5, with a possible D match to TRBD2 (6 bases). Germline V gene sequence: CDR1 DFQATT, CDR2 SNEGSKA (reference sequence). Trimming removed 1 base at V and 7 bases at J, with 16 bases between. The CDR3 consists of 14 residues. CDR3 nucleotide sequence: TGCAGTGCTAGAGGTGGATGGTTGGGGGGGACCCAGTACTTC. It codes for CSARGGWLGGTQYF.

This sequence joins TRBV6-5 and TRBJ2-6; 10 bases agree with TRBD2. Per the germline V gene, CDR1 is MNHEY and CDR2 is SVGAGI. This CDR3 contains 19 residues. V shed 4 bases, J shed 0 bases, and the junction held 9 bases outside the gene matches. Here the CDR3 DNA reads TGTGCCAGCAGTTTCTTCGGACTAGCGGAGTCCTCTGGGGCCAACGTCCTGACTTTC. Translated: CASSFFGLAESSGANVLTF.

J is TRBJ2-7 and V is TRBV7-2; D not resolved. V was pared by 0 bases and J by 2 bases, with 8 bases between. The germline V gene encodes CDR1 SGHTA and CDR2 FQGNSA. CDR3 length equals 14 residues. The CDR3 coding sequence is TGTGCCAGCAGCTTAGCGGTGGAGCCCTACGAGCAGTACTTC. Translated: CASSLAVEPYEQYF. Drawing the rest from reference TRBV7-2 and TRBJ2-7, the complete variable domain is GAGVSQSPSNKVTEKGKDVELRCDPISGHTALYWYRQSLGQGLEFLIYFQGNSAPDKSGLPSDRFSAERTGGSVSTLTIQRTQQEDSAVYLCASSLAVEPYEQYFGPGTRLTVT.

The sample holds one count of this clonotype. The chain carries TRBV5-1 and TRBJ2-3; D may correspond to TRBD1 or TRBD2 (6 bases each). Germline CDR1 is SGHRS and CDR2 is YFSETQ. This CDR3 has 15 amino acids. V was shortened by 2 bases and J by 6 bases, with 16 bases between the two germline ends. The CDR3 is CASSFMGGAGDTQYF. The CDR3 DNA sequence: TGCGCCAGCAGCTTCATGGGGGGCGCAGGGGATACGCAGTATTTT.

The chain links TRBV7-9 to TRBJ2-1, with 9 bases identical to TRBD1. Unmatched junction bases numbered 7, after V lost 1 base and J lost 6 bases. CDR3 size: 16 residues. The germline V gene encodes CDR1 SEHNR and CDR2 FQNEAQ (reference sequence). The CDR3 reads CASSLVAGQGFNEQFF. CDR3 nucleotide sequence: TGTGCCAGCAGCTTAGTTGCGGGACAGGGCTTCAATGAGCAGTTCTTC. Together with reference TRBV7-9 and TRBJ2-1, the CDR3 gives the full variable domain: DTGVSQNPRHKITKRGQNVTFRCDPISEHNRLYWYRQTLGQGPEFLTYFQNEAQLEKSRLLSDRFSAERPKGSFSTLEIQRTEQGDSAMYLCASSLVAGQGFNEQFFGPGTRLTVL.

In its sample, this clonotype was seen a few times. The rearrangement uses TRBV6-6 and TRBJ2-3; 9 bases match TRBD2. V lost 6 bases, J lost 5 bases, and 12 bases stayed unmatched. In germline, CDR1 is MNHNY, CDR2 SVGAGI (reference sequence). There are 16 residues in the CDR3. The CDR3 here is CASSRLAGGAEDTQYF. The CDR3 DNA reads TGTGCCAGCAGCCGTCTGGCGGGGGGGGCGGAAGATACGCAGTATTTT.

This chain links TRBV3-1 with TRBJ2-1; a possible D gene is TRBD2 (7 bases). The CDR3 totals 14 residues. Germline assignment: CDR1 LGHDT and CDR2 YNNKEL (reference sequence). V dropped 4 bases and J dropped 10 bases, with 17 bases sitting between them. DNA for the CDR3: TGTGCCAGCAGCCCCCGTGCGGGGGCTGGGGAGCAGTTCTTC. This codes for CASSPRAGAGEQFF.